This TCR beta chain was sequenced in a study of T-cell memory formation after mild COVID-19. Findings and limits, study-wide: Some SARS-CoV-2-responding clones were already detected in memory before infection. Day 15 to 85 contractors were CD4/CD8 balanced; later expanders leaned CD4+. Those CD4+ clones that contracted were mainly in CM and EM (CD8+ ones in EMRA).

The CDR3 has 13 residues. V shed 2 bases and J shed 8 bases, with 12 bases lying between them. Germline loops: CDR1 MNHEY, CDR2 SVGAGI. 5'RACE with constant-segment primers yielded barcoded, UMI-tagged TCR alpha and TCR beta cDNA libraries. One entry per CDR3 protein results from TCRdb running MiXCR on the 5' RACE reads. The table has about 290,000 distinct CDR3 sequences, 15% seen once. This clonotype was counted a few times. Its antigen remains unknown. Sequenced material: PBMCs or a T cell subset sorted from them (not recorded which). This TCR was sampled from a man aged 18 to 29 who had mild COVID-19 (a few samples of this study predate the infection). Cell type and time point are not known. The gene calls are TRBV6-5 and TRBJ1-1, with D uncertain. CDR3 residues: CASSYSAEREAFF. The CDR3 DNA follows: TGTGCCAGCAGTTACAGTGCGGAGAGGGAAGCTTTCTTT.